Listed below are T cell receptor beta chains from one sample, sequenced in a study of identical twins. Each CDR3 protein gets one entry after TCRdb re-called the 5' RACE reads with MiXCR. The sample lists hundreds of thousands of distinct CDR3 sequences, approximately 9% occurring once. The sample also formed part of further work on yellow fever vaccine responses in identical twins.

Sequencing used PBMCs. These receptors came from a woman aged 18-35 years in good health. Both conserved end residues are part of each CDR3. D genes are given only for firm matches. Rows may omit the clone size; those that give it use once, few, many or a size class.

d_gene: TRBD1; len: 14; abundance: few; v_gene: TRBV15; j_gene: TRBJ2-7; CDR3nt: TGTGCCACCTCTCCCGGGACAGGCCCCTACGAGCAGTACTTC; CDR3aa: CATSPGTGPYEQYF
d_gene: -; len: 12; abundance: many; v_gene: TRBV5-6; j_gene: TRBJ2-2; CDR3nt: TGTGCCAGCAGCTTCAGGGCCGGGGAGCTGTTTTTT; CDR3aa: CASSFRAGELFF
d_gene: -; len: 15; abundance: -; v_gene: TRBV5-1; j_gene: TRBJ1-1; CDR3nt: TGCGCCAGCAGCTTGAGATCTTCGGGTGAGGGAAGCGCTTTCTTT; CDR3aa: CASSLRSSGEGSAFF
d_gene: -; len: 16; abundance: many; v_gene: TRBV4-3; j_gene: TRBJ1-1; CDR3nt: TGCGCCAGCAGCCAAGATTGGACCGGTCACAACACTGAAGCTTTCTTT; CDR3aa: CASSQDWTGHNTEAFF
d_gene: -; len: 12; abundance: -; v_gene: TRBV6-5; j_gene: TRBJ2-2; CDR3nt: TGTGCCAGCTACCGGACGGCCGGGGAGCTGTTTTTT; CDR3aa: CASYRTAGELFF
d_gene: TRBD1; len: 15; abundance: -; v_gene: TRBV12-3/TRBV12-4; j_gene: TRBJ2-7; CDR3nt: TGTGCCAGCAGTTCACAGGGGGCCCATGCCTACGAGCAGTACTTC; CDR3aa: CASSSQGAHAYEQYF
d_gene: -; len: 14; abundance: few; v_gene: TRBV9; j_gene: TRBJ2-1; CDR3nt: TGTGCCAGCAGCCCTTGGGGCCAAGGGAATGAGCAGTTCTTC; CDR3aa: CASSPWGQGNEQFF
d_gene: -; len: 14; abundance: few; v_gene: TRBV6-5; j_gene: TRBJ2-5; CDR3nt: TGTGCCAGCAGTTACTCGGACATCATGGAGACCCAGTACTTC; CDR3aa: CASSYSDIMETQYF
d_gene: -; len: 12; abundance: few; v_gene: TRBV5-8; j_gene: TRBJ2-1; CDR3nt: TGTGCCAGCAGCTTACGGGGTGAGGCAAAGTTCTTC; CDR3aa: CASSLRGEAKFF
d_gene: -; len: 14; abundance: few; v_gene: TRBV15; j_gene: TRBJ1-1; CDR3nt: TGTGCCACCAGCTCCGAGGCGAGAAACACTGAAGCTTTCTTT; CDR3aa: CATSSEARNTEAFF
d_gene: TRBD1; len: 15; abundance: many; v_gene: TRBV12-3/TRBV12-4; j_gene: TRBJ2-7; CDR3nt: TGTGCCAGCAGTACCGGGACAGGGCGCTCCTACGAGCAGTACTTC; CDR3aa: CASSTGTGRSYEQYF
d_gene: -; len: 18; abundance: few; v_gene: TRBV11-1; j_gene: TRBJ2-1; CDR3nt: TGTGCCAGCAGCTACCCCCAAAGAGGAGGGGGCACACACAATGAGCAGTTCTTC; CDR3aa: CASSYPQRGGGTHNEQFF
d_gene: TRBD1; len: 15; abundance: few; v_gene: TRBV7-6; j_gene: TRBJ2-4; CDR3nt: TGTGCCAGCAGCTTAGAAACAGGGGACAAAAACATTCAGTACTTC; CDR3aa: CASSLETGDKNIQYF
d_gene: -; len: 12; abundance: few; v_gene: TRBV29-1; j_gene: TRBJ2-2; CDR3nt: TGCAGCGTTGGACATACCACCGGGGAGCTGTTTTTT; CDR3aa: CSVGHTTGELFF
d_gene: TRBD2; len: 16; abundance: few; v_gene: TRBV28; j_gene: TRBJ2-7; CDR3nt: TGTGCCAGCAGCCTAGCGGGGGCGCCGAGCTCCTACGAGCAGTACTTC; CDR3aa: CASSLAGAPSSYEQYF
d_gene: TRBD2; len: 14; abundance: few; v_gene: TRBV7-8; j_gene: TRBJ2-1; CDR3nt: TGTGCCAGTGAGCGGGAGGGGATGGGCAATGAGCAGTTCTTC; CDR3aa: CASEREGMGNEQFF
d_gene: -; len: 12; abundance: -; v_gene: TRBV6-1; j_gene: TRBJ1-1; CDR3nt: TGTGCCAGCAGTGGTTGGGCAGTTGAAGCTTTCTTT; CDR3aa: CASSGWAVEAFF
d_gene: -; len: 15; abundance: few; v_gene: TRBV28; j_gene: TRBJ2-7; CDR3nt: TGTGCCAGCAGTTCTCCGGTCGGGGTAAGCGACGAGCAGTACTTC; CDR3aa: CASSSPVGVSDEQYF
d_gene: -; len: 14; abundance: -; v_gene: TRBV5-1; j_gene: TRBJ1-4; CDR3nt: TGCGCCAGCAGCTTGAGGGGGGCGGCTGAAAAACTGTTTTTT; CDR3aa: CASSLRGAAEKLFF
d_gene: -; len: 14; abundance: few; v_gene: TRBV25-1; j_gene: TRBJ2-7; CDR3nt: TGTGCCAGCAGACCCGAGGGCCGAACCTACGAGCAGTACTTC; CDR3aa: CASRPEGRTYEQYF
d_gene: -; len: 14; abundance: -; v_gene: TRBV19; j_gene: TRBJ2-7; CDR3nt: TGTGCCAGTACCCCGTCGGGGGTCCTCTACGAGCAGTACTTC; CDR3aa: CASTPSGVLYEQYF
d_gene: TRBD1; len: 13; abundance: -; v_gene: TRBV5-6; j_gene: TRBJ1-2; CDR3nt: TGTGCCAGCAGTTCAGACAGGGGGCTTGGCTACACCTTC; CDR3aa: CASSSDRGLGYTF
d_gene: TRBD2; len: 19; abundance: many; v_gene: TRBV5-6; j_gene: TRBJ2-7; CDR3nt: TGTGCCAGCAGCTTGGCCGGATTATCTAGCGGGTCCCCCTCCTACGAGCAGTACTTC; CDR3aa: CASSLAGLSSGSPSYEQYF
d_gene: TRBD1; len: 15; abundance: many; v_gene: TRBV10-3; j_gene: TRBJ2-1; CDR3nt: TGTGCCATCAGTGTGGCCGGGACAGTCTACAATGAGCAGTTCTTC; CDR3aa: CAISVAGTVYNEQFF
d_gene: TRBD1; len: 16; abundance: -; v_gene: TRBV9; j_gene: TRBJ2-7; CDR3nt: TGTGCCAGCAGCGGGTCCGGGACAGGGGGTCTAAGGGAGCAGTACTTC; CDR3aa: CASSGSGTGGLREQYF
d_gene: -; len: 14; abundance: many; v_gene: TRBV29-1; j_gene: TRBJ2-2; CDR3nt: TGCAGCGTTATTGGCATAAGGAACACCGGGGAGCTGTTTTTT; CDR3aa: CSVIGIRNTGELFF
d_gene: -; len: 20; abundance: -; v_gene: TRBV20-1; j_gene: TRBJ1-5; CDR3nt: TGCAGTGCTAGAGAAGATCAGGGGTACCCGGAAGGTTTGAGCAATCAGCCCCAGCATTTT; CDR3aa: CSAREDQGYPEGLSNQPQHF
d_gene: TRBD2; len: 12; abundance: few; v_gene: TRBV20-1; j_gene: TRBJ2-3; CDR3nt: TGCAGTGCCCCCTGGCGGGGGGATACGCAGTATTTT; CDR3aa: CSAPWRGDTQYF
d_gene: -; len: 15; abundance: many; v_gene: TRBV4-3; j_gene: TRBJ2-7; CDR3nt: TGCGCCAGCAGCCAAGTTCCGGGTGGACCCTACGAGCAGTACTTC; CDR3aa: CASSQVPGGPYEQYF
d_gene: -; len: 17; abundance: few; v_gene: TRBV2; j_gene: TRBJ2-1; CDR3nt: TGTGCCAGCAGTGTTTCCCCCGAGTATAGCTCCTACAATGAGCAGTTCTTC; CDR3aa: CASSVSPEYSSYNEQFF
d_gene: -; len: 14; abundance: -; v_gene: TRBV5-1; j_gene: TRBJ2-1; CDR3nt: TGCGCCAGCAGTCTGACCGGGTCAAACAATGAGCAGTTCTTC; CDR3aa: CASSLTGSNNEQFF
d_gene: -; len: 14; abundance: -; v_gene: TRBV7-2; j_gene: TRBJ1-4; CDR3nt: TGTGCCAGCAGCCGGACAGCCAGTAATGAAAAACTGTTTTTT; CDR3aa: CASSRTASNEKLFF